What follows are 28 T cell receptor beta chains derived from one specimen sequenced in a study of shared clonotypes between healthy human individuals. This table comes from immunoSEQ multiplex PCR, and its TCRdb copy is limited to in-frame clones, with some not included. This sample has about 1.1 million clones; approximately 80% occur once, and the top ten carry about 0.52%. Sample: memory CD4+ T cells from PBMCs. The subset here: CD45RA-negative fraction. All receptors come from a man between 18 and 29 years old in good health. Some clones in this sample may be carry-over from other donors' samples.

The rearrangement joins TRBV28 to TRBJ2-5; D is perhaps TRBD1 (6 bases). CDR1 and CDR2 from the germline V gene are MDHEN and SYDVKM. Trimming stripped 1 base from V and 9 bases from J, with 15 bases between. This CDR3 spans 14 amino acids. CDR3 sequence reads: CASSLSGALPAQYF. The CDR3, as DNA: TGTGCCAGCAGTTTATCAGGGGCACTCCCGGCCCAGTACTTC.

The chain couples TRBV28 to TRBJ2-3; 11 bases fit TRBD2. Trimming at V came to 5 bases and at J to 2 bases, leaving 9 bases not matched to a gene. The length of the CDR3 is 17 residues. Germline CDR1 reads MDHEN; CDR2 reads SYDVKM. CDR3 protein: CASSQTRLAGFTDTQYF. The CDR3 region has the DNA TGTGCCAGCAGTCAAACCAGACTAGCGGGATTCACAGATACGCAGTATTTT.

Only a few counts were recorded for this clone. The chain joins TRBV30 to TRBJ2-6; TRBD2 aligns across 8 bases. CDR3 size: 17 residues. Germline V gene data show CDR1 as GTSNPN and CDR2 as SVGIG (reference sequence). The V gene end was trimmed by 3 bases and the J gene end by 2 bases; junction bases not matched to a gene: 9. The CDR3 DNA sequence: TGTGCCTGGAGCCCCCTGGCGGGGGGCGCTGGGGCCAACGTCCTGACTTTC. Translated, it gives CAWSPLAGGAGANVLTF.

CDR3 nucleotide sequence: TGTGCCTGGAGTTCAGGGGAGGGCTACGAGCAGTACTTC. Its translation is CAWSSGEGYEQYF. The V and J genes are TRBV30 and TRBJ2-7; D is perhaps TRBD2 (7 bases). Germline CDR1 GTSNPN, CDR2 SVGIG (reference sequence). Trimming took 2 bases from V and 3 from J, leaving 11 bases between them. The CDR3 totals 13 residues.

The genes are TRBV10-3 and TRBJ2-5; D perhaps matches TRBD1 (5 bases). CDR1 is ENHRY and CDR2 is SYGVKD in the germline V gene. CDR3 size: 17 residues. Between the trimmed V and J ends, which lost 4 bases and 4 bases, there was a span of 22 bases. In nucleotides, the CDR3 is TGTGCCATCAGTGTGGGTTTAGGGGATCACCGACGAGAGACCCAGTACTTC. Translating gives CAISVGLGDHRRETQYF.

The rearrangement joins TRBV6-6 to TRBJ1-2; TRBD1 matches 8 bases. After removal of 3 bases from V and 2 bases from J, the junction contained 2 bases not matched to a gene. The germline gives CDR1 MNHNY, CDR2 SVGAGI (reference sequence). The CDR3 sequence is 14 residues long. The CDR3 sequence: CASSYRDRNYGYTF. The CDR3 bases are TGTGCCAGCAGTTATCGGGACAGGAACTATGGCTACACCTTC.

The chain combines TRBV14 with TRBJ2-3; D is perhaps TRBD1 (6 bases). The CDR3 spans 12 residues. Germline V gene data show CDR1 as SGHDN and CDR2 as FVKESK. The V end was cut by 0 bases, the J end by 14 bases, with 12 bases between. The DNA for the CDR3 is TGTGCCAGCAGCCAAGATGCACAGGGTGCGTATTTT. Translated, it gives CASSQDAQGAYF.

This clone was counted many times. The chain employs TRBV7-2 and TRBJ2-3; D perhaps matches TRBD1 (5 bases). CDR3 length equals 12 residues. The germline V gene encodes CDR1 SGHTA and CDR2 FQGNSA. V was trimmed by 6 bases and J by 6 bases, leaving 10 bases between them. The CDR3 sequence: CASRTDGDTQYF. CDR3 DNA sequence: TGTGCCAGCAGGACAGATGGCGATACGCAGTATTTT.

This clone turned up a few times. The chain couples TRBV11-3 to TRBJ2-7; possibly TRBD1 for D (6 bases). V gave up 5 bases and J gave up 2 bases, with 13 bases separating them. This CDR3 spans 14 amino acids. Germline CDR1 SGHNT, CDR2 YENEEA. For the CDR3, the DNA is TGTGCCAGCAGCGAGCAGGGGTCTACCTACGAGCAGTACTTC. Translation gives CASSEQGSTYEQYF.

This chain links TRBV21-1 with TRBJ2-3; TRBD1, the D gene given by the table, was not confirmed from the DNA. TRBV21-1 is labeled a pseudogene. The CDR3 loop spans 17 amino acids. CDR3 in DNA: TGTGCCAGCAGCAAAAAGACAGGGGGGCACCCCACAGATACGCAGTATTTT. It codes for CASSKKTGGHPTDTQYF.

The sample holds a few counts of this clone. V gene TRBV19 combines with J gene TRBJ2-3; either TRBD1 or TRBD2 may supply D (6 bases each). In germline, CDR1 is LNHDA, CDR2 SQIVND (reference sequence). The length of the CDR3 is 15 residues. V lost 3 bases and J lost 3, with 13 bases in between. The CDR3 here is CASSIETGGTDTQYF. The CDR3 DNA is TGTGCCAGTAGTATCGAGACAGGAGGGACAGATACGCAGTATTTT.

CDR3 in amino acids: CASGINNQPQHF. CDR3 sequence (DNA): TGTGCTAGTGGTATCAACAATCAGCCCCAGCATTTT. The chain carries TRBV12-5 and TRBJ1-5; no clear D gene. CDR3 size: 12 residues. The germline V and J ends were trimmed by 5 bases and 3 bases, with 5 bases remaining between them. The germline V gene encodes CDR1 LGHNT and CDR2 FRNRAP.

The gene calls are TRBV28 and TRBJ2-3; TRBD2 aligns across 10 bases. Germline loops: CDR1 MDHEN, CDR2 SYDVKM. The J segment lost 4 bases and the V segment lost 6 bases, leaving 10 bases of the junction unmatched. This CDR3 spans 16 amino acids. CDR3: CASSFLAGGKADTQYF. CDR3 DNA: TGTGCCAGCAGCTTCTTAGCGGGAGGAAAGGCAGATACGCAGTATTTT.

CDR3 region: CSFLESGGEKLFF. CDR3 DNA sequence: TGCAGCTTCCTGGAGAGTGGGGGCGAAAAACTGTTTTTT. The rearrangement uses TRBV29-1 and TRBJ1-4; possible D gene TRBD1, 6 bases. The CDR3 is 13 amino acids. Trimming removed 8 bases from V and 8 bases from J, with 18 bases in between. CDR1 is SQVTM, CDR2 ANQGSEA, per germline.

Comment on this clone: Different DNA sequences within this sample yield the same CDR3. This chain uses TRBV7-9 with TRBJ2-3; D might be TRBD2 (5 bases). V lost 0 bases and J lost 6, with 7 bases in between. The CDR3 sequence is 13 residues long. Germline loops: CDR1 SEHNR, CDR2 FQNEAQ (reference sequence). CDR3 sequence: CASSLAGADTQYF. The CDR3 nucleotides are TGTGCCAGCAGCTTAGCGGGAGCGGATACGCAGTATTTT.

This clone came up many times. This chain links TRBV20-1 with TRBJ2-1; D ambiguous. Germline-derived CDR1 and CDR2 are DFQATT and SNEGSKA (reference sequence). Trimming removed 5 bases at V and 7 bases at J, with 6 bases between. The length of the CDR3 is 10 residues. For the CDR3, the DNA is TGCAGTGCTTACCAGAATGAGCAGTTCTTC. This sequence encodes CSAYQNEQFF.

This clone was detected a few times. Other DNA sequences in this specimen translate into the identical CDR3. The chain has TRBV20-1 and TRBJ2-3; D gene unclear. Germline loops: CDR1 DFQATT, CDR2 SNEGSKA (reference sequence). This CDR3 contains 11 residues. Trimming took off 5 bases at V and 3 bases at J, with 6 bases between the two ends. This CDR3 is CSAPRTDTQYF. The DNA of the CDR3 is TGCAGTGCTCCCCGGACAGATACGCAGTATTTT.

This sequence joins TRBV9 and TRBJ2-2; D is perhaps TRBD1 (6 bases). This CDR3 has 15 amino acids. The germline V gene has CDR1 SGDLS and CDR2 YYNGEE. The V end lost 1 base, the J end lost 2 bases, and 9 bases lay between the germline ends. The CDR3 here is CASSVSGVNTGELFF. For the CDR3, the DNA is TGTGCCAGCAGCGTATCAGGGGTCAACACCGGGGAGCTGTTTTTT.

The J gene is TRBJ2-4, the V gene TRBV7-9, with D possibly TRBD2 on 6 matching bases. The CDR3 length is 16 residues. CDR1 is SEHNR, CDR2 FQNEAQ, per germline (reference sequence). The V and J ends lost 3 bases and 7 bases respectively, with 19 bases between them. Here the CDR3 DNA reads TGTGCCAGCAGCTTGAACGCGGCCCCGGGGAGGAACATTCAGTACTTC. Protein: CASSLNAAPGRNIQYF.

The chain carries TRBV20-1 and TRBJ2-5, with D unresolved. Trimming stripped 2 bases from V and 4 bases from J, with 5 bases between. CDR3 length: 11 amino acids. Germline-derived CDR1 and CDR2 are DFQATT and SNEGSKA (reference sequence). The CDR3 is CSARTRETQYF. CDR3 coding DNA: TGCAGTGCTAGAACGAGAGAGACCCAGTACTTC.

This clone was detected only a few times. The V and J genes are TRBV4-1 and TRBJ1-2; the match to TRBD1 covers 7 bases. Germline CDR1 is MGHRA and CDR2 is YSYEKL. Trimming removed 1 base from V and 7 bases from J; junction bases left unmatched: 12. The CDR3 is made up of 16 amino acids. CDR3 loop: CASSQVVQGGTFGYTF. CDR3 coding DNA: TGCGCCAGCAGCCAAGTTGTGCAGGGGGGCACATTTGGCTACACCTTC.

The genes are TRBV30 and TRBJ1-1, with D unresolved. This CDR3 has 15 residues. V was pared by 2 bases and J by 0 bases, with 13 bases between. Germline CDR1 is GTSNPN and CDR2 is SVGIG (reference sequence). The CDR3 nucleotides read TGTGCCTGGAGTCGTAACTGGGCGGTGAACACTGAAGCTTTCTTT. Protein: CAWSRNWAVNTEAFF.

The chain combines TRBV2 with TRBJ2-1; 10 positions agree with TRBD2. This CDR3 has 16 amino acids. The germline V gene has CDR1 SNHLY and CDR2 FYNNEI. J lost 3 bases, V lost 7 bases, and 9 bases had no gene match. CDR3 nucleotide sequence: TGTGCCAGCACCTTGAGTCTAGCGGGAGTCTACAATGAGCAGTTCTTC. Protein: CASTLSLAGVYNEQFF.

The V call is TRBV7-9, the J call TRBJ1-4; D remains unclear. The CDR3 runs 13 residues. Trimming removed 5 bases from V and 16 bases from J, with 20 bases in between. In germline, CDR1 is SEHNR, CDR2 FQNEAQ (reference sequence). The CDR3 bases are TGTGCCAGCAGCCCTCAGACCGGTACTTTCGCGTTTTTT. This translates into CASSPQTGTFAFF.

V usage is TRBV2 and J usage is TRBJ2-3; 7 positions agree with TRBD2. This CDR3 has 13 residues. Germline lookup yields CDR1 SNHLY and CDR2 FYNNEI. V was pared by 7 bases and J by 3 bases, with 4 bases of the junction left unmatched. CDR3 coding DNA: TGTGCCAGCACGCGGGAGATGACAGATACGCAGTATTTT. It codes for CASTREMTDTQYF.

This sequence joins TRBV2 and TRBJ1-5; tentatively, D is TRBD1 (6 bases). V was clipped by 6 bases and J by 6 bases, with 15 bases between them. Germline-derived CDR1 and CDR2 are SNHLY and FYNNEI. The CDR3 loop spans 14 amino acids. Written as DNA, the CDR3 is TGTGCCAGCAGGGCTAACAGGGTTGGTCAGCCCCAGCATTTT. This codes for CASRANRVGQPQHF.

In nucleotides, the CDR3 is TGTGCCAGCAGTCCCCATACTACCCAACAGGGAACTTCTGGAAACACCATATATTTT. Encoded protein: CASSPHTTQQGTSGNTIYF. This rearrangement joins TRBV27 to TRBJ1-3, with TRBD1 as a possible D gene (6 bases). Germline CDR1 is MNHEY and CDR2 is SMNVEV (reference sequence). The CDR3 runs 19 residues. Trimming cost V 5 bases and J 1 base, with 24 bases left between them.

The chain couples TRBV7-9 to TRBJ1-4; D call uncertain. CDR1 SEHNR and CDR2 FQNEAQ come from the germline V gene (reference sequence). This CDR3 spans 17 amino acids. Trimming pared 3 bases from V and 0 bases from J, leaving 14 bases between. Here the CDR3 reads CASSFGVSATTNEKLFF. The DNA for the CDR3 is TGTGCCAGCAGCTTCGGGGTCTCAGCAACAACTAATGAAAAACTGTTTTTT.